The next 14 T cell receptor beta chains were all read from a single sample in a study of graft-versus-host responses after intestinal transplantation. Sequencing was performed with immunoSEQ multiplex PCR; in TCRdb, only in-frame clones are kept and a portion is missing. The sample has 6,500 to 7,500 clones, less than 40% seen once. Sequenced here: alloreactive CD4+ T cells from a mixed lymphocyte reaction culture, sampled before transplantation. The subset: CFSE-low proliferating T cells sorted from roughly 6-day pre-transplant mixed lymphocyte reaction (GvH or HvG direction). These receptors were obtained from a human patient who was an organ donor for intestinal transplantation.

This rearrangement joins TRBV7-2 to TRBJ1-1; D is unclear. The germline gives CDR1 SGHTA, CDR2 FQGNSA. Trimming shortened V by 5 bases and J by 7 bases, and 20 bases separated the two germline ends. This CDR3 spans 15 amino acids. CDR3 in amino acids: CASSPAGRRPFEAFF. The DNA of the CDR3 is TGTGCCAGCAGCCCCGCGGGTAGGAGACCTTTTGAAGCTTTCTTT.

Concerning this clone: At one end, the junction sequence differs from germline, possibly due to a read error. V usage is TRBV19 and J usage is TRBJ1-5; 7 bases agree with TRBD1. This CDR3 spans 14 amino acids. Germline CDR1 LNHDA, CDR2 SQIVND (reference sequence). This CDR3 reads CASSIRDSSQPQHF. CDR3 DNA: TGTGCCAGTAGTATAAGGGACAGCAGTCAGCCCCAGCATTTT.

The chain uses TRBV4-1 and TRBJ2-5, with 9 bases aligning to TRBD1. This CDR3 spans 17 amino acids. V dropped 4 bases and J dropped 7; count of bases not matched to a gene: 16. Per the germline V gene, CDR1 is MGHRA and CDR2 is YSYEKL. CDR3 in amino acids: CASSPRRPGQGQGTQYF. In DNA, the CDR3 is TGCGCCAGCAGCCCCCGTAGGCCGGGACAGGGACAGGGGACCCAGTACTTC.

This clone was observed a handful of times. CDR3 loop: CSVRRGYPTDTQYF. CDR3 nucleotide sequence: TGCAGCGTTCGGCGGGGATACCCTACAGATACGCAGTATTTT. This rearrangement joins TRBV29-1 to TRBJ2-3; possibly TRBD2 for D (6 bases). V lost 5 bases and J 3 bases, leaving 15 bases between the germline ends. Germline CDR1 reads SQVTM; CDR2 reads ANQGSEA. This CDR3 spans 14 amino acids.

The CDR3 here is CASSGCRGRNGADTQYF. The CDR3 DNA is TGTGCCAGCAGTGGGTGTAGGGGGCGCAATGGCGCAGATACGCAGTATTTT. The chain has TRBV6-4 and TRBJ2-3; TRBD1 matches at 7 bases. This CDR3 is built from 17 residues. CDR1 is MRHNA and CDR2 is SNTAGT in the germline V gene. V dropped 4 bases and J dropped 4; count of bases not matched to a gene: 14.

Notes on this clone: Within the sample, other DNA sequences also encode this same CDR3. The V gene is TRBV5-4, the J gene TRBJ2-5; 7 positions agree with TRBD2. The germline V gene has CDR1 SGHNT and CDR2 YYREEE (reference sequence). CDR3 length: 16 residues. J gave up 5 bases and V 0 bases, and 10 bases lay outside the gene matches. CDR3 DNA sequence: TGTGCCAGCAGCTTGGCCCTGGCGGGAGTCCGGGAGACCCAGTACTTC. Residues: CASSLALAGVRETQYF.

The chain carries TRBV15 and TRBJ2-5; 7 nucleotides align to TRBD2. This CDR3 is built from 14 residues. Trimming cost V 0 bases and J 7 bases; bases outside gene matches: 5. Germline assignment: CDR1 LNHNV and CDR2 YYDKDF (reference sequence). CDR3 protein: CATSREGTTGTQYF. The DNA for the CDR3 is TGTGCCACCAGCAGAGAGGGGACTACGGGGACCCAGTACTTC.

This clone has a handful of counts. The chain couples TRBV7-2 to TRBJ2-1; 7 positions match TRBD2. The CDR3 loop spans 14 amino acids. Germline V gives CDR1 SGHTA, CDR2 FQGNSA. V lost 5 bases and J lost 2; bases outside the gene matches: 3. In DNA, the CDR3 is TGTGCCAGCAGCCCCCTAGCGGCCTACAATGAGCAGTTCTTC. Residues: CASSPLAAYNEQFF.

Here the CDR3 DNA reads TGTGCCAGCAGCTATACCGGGACAGGGGCCAATGAGCAGTTCTTC. This sequence encodes CASSYTGTGANEQFF. The J gene is TRBJ2-1, the V gene TRBV7-2; TRBD1 matches 10 bases. This CDR3 is built from 15 residues. The germline V gene encodes CDR1 SGHTA and CDR2 FQGNSA. The V and J ends lost 4 bases and 6 bases, in that order; junction bases with no gene match: 6.

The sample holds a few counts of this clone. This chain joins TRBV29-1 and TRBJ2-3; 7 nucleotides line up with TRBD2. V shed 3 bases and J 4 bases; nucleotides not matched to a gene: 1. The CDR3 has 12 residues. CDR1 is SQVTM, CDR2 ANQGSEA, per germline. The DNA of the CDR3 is TGCAGCGTTGAGCGGGAGCCAGATACGCAGTATTTT. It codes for CSVEREPDTQYF.

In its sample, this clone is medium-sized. The CDR3 spells CASSPPLGQLGNQPQHF. The CDR3 DNA sequence: TGTGCCAGTAGTCCCCCCCTTGGACAGTTGGGGAATCAGCCCCAGCATTTT. The chain has TRBV19 and TRBJ1-5; maybe TRBD1 (6 bases). The CDR3 has 17 amino acids. With 5 bases removed from V and 4 bases from J, the gap between germline ends came to 21 bases. Germline V gene data show CDR1 as LNHDA and CDR2 as SQIVND (reference sequence). Drawing the rest from reference TRBV19 and TRBJ1-5, the complete variable domain is DGGITQSPKYLFRKEGQNVTLSCEQNLNHDAMYWYRQDPGQGLRLIYYSQIVNDFQKGDIAEGYSVSREKKESFPLTVTSAQKNPTAFYLCASSPPLGQLGNQPQHFGDGTRLSIL.

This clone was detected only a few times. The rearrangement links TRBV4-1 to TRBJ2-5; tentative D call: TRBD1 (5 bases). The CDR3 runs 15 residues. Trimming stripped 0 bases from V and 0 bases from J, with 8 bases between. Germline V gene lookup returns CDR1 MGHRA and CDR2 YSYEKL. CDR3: CASSQEGRYQETQYF. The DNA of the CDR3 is TGCGCCAGCAGCCAAGAGGGGCGGTACCAAGAGACCCAGTACTTC.

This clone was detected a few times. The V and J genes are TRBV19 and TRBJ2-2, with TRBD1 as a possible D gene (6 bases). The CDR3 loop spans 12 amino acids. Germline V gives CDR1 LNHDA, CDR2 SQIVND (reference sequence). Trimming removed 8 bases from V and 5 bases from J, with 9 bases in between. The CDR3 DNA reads TGTGCCAGTCCCAGGGGAACCGGGGAGCTGTTTTTT. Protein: CASPRGTGELFF.

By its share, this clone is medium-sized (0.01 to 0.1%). CDR3 residues: CASSFGGGLTDTQYF. DNA for the CDR3: TGTGCCAGCAGCTTTGGGGGGGGACTCACAGATACGCAGTATTTT. This sequence joins TRBV5-6 and TRBJ2-3; 7 nucleotides align to TRBD2. Trimming cost V 2 bases and J 2 bases; bases outside gene matches: 5. From germline, CDR1 is SGHDT and CDR2 YYEEEE. CDR3 length: 15 residues.